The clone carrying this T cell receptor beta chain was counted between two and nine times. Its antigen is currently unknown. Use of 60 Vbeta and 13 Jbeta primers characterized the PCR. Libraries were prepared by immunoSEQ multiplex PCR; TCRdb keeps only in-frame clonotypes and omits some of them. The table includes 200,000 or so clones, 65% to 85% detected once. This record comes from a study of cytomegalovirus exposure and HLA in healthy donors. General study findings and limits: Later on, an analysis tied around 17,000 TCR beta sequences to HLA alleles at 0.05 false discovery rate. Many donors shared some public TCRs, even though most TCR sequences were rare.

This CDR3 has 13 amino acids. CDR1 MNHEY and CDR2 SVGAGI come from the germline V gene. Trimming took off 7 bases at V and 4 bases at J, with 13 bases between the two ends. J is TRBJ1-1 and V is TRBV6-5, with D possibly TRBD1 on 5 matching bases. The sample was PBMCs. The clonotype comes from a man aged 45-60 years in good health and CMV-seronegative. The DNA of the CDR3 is TGTGCCAGCAAGAAGCAGGGTACCACTGAAGCTTTCTTT. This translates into CASKKQGTTEAFF.